This T cell receptor beta chain was found in a study of T cells in women clearing cervical HPV infection. As for this clone: What it binds is not known. The CDR3 end falls 3 residues outside the read, so it is completed with the germline J gene.

V was shortened by 3 bases and J by 2 bases, with 8 bases between the two germline ends. The CDR3 spans 12 residues. Germline-derived CDR1 and CDR2 are DFQATT and SNEGSKA (reference sequence). Study observations and caveats: CIN3+ cases had significantly higher TCR richness than controls; evenness did not differ.

Data came from immunoSEQ multiplex PCR; TCRdb stores just in-frame clones and leaves some out. The listing contains 30,000 to 35,000 clones. This receptor was obtained from a woman between 18 and 69 years old with a cervical HPV16 infection that either progressed to CIN3+ or cleared (not recorded which). Sequenced input: blood buffy coat. The V and J genes are TRBV20-1 and TRBJ2-7; weak D call: TRBD1 (5 bases). The CDR3 loop is CSARGPTYEQYF. The sequenced CDR3 bases are TGCAGTGCTAGGGGGCCGACCTACGAG.